This T cell receptor (beta chain) came from a study of technical replicates of blood from a few donors. The CDR3 sequence is 14 residues long. CDR1 is MNHNS, CDR2 SASEGT, per germline. The ends lost 7 bases at V and 3 bases at J; junction bases unmatched: 8. Method: immunoSEQ multiplex PCR; TCRdb's copy keeps in-frame clones and lacks some. The repertoire includes more than 70,000 clones, about 96% of them detected once, and around 0.2% sits in the top ten. The rearrangement uses TRBV6-1 and TRBJ2-7; 8 bases agree with TRBD1. The sample consisted of T cells isolated from PBMCs. The sequence was obtained from a human donor in good health. The CDR3 DNA reads TGTGCCAGCACCAAAGCGGACAGGGACTACGAGCAGTACTTC. Translating it yields CASTKADRDYEQYF.